This is a list of T cell receptor beta chains from one sample in a study of blood T cells in healthy people across ages. TCRdb passed the 5' RACE reads through MiXCR, listing each CDR3 protein once. This table holds 790,000 or so distinct CDR3 sequences, more than 55% found once. Input material: blood. These TCRs come from a man in his forties or fifties in good health. CDR3s include the opening cysteine and the closing phenylalanine or tryptophan. Each record gives: D gene, clone size, V gene, CDR3 length, J gene, CDR3 protein, CDR3 DNA. D genes are given only for firm matches. Part of the rows lack a size; the others show once, few, many or a class for expanded clones.

d_gene: .; abundance: .; v_gene: TRBV11-3; len: 11; j_gene: TRBJ1-1; CDR3aa: CASSLISEAFF; CDR3nt: TGTGCCAGCAGCTTGATTAGTGAAGCTTTCTTT
d_gene: .; abundance: .; v_gene: TRBV27; len: 15; j_gene: TRBJ2-5; CDR3aa: CASSITTGFGETQYF; CDR3nt: TGTGCCAGCAGTATCACCACAGGGTTTGGGGAGACCCAGTACTTC
d_gene: .; abundance: many; v_gene: TRBV20-1; len: 15; j_gene: TRBJ2-1; CDR3aa: CSARVSGTHNNEQFF; CDR3nt: TGCAGTGCTAGAGTGTCCGGGACTCACAACAATGAGCAGTTCTTC
d_gene: .; abundance: few; v_gene: TRBV29-1; len: 12; j_gene: TRBJ1-1; CDR3aa: CSVEREDTEAFF; CDR3nt: TGCAGCGTTGAGAGGGAGGACACTGAAGCTTTCTTT
d_gene: .; abundance: .; v_gene: TRBV7-2; len: 16; j_gene: TRBJ2-3; CDR3aa: CASSFAGAGTPDTQYF; CDR3nt: TGTGCCAGCAGCTTCGCGGGGGCAGGGACCCCAGATACGCAGTATTTT
d_gene: .; abundance: .; v_gene: TRBV7-9; len: 16; j_gene: TRBJ2-1; CDR3aa: CASSPRGLRSYNEQFF; CDR3nt: TGTGCCAGCAGCCCCCGAGGCCTGAGGTCCTACAATGAGCAGTTCTTC
d_gene: .; abundance: .; v_gene: TRBV2; len: 15; j_gene: TRBJ1-1; CDR3aa: CASSETGSLATEAFF; CDR3nt: TGTGCCAGCAGTGAAACCGGGAGCCTAGCGACTGAAGCTTTCTTT
d_gene: TRBD2; abundance: .; v_gene: TRBV7-2; len: 18; j_gene: TRBJ2-7; CDR3aa: CASSLKPGLAGGPYEQYF; CDR3nt: TGTGCCAGCAGCTTAAAGCCGGGACTAGCGGGAGGGCCGTACGAGCAGTACTTC
d_gene: .; abundance: .; v_gene: TRBV7-9; len: 17; j_gene: TRBJ2-5; CDR3aa: CASGLFDFLNRQETQYF; CDR3nt: TGTGCCAGCGGCTTATTCGATTTCCTGAACCGTCAGGAGACCCAGTACTTC
d_gene: .; abundance: once; v_gene: TRBV24-1; len: 13; j_gene: TRBJ2-1; CDR3aa: CATEGAGYNEQFF; CDR3nt: TGTGCCACCGAGGGCGCGGGATACAATGAGCAGTTCTTC
d_gene: .; abundance: few; v_gene: TRBV3-1; len: 15; j_gene: TRBJ2-5; CDR3aa: CASSQAAGVQETQYF; CDR3nt: TGTGCCAGCAGCCAAGCGGCAGGGGTCCAAGAGACCCAGTACTTC
d_gene: .; abundance: few; v_gene: TRBV27; len: 13; j_gene: TRBJ1-1; CDR3aa: CASVQGGSTEAFF; CDR3nt: TGTGCCAGCGTACAGGGTGGGTCCACTGAAGCTTTCTTT
d_gene: .; abundance: .; v_gene: TRBV28; len: 11; j_gene: TRBJ1-4; CDR3aa: CAGSSPEKLFF; CDR3nt: TGTGCCGGCAGTTCCCCCGAAAAACTGTTTTTT
d_gene: .; abundance: .; v_gene: TRBV7-2; len: 15; j_gene: TRBJ2-5; CDR3aa: CASSLEAASGETQYF; CDR3nt: TGTGCCAGCAGCTTAGAGGCCGCCTCCGGAGAGACCCAGTACTTC
d_gene: .; abundance: .; v_gene: TRBV6-1; len: 13; j_gene: TRBJ1-5; CDR3aa: CASIREINQPQHF; CDR3nt: TGTGCCAGCATCCGGGAGATAAATCAGCCCCAGCATTTT
d_gene: .; abundance: .; v_gene: TRBV10-3; len: 12; j_gene: TRBJ1-2; CDR3aa: CAISAQGYGYTF; CDR3nt: TGTGCCATCAGTGCACAGGGCTATGGCTACACCTTC
d_gene: TRBD2; abundance: .; v_gene: TRBV4-1; len: 16; j_gene: TRBJ2-1; CDR3aa: CASSQDITELSGKRFF; CDR3nt: TGCGCCAGCAGCCAAGATATAACAGAACTTAGCGGGAAACGGTTCTTC
d_gene: TRBD2; abundance: .; v_gene: TRBV7-3; len: 14; j_gene: TRBJ2-4; CDR3aa: CASSFRLAGAIQYF; CDR3nt: TGTGCCAGCAGCTTTCGACTAGCAGGAGCCATTCAGTACTTC
d_gene: .; abundance: .; v_gene: TRBV6-2/TRBV6-3; len: 11; j_gene: TRBJ2-7; CDR3aa: CASSSASEQYF; CDR3nt: TGTGCCAGCAGTTCTGCCTCCGAGCAGTACTTC
d_gene: .; abundance: .; v_gene: TRBV4-3; len: 14; j_gene: TRBJ2-7; CDR3aa: CASSQGTAVYEQYF; CDR3nt: TGCGCCAGCAGCCAAGGGACAGCAGTATACGAGCAGTACTTC
d_gene: .; abundance: .; v_gene: TRBV28; len: 14; j_gene: TRBJ2-1; CDR3aa: CASSFAETYNEQFF; CDR3nt: TGTGCCAGCAGCTTCGCGGAGACCTACAATGAGCAGTTCTTC
d_gene: .; abundance: .; v_gene: TRBV3-1; len: 14; j_gene: TRBJ1-1; CDR3aa: CASSSDVRNTEAFF; CDR3nt: TGTGCCAGCAGTTCAGACGTACGAAACACTGAAGCTTTCTTT
d_gene: .; abundance: .; v_gene: TRBV11-3; len: 14; j_gene: TRBJ2-7; CDR3aa: CASSLDGTVDEQYF; CDR3nt: TGTGCCAGCAGCTTAGATGGCACGGTGGACGAGCAGTACTTC
d_gene: .; abundance: .; v_gene: TRBV28; len: 15; j_gene: TRBJ1-5; CDR3aa: CASSLRQLGNQPQHF; CDR3nt: TGTGCCAGCAGTTTGAGGCAGTTGGGCAATCAGCCCCAGCATTTT
d_gene: TRBD2; abundance: .; v_gene: TRBV15; len: 15; j_gene: TRBJ2-5; CDR3aa: CATRPREGRKETQYF; CDR3nt: TGTGCCACCAGGCCTCGGGAGGGGCGAAAAGAGACCCAGTACTTC
d_gene: .; abundance: few; v_gene: TRBV2; len: 15; j_gene: TRBJ1-2; CDR3aa: CASSEARQTFYGYTF; CDR3nt: TGTGCCAGCAGTGAAGCGCGACAGACTTTCTATGGCTACACCTTC
d_gene: TRBD1; abundance: few; v_gene: TRBV28; len: 16; j_gene: TRBJ1-2; CDR3aa: CASSLFGQGALDGYTF; CDR3nt: TGTGCCAGCAGTTTATTTGGACAGGGGGCTCTGGATGGCTACACCTTC
d_gene: TRBD2; abundance: .; v_gene: TRBV28; len: 17; j_gene: TRBJ2-7; CDR3aa: CASTGLAGGPTSYEQYF; CDR3nt: TGTGCCAGCACGGGGCTAGCGGGGGGGCCTACATCCTACGAGCAGTACTTC
d_gene: TRBD1; abundance: few; v_gene: TRBV7-2; len: 18; j_gene: TRBJ2-6; CDR3aa: CASSGRWGQGYGANVLTF; CDR3nt: TGTGCCAGCAGCGGTCGCTGGGGACAGGGCTATGGGGCCAACGTCCTGACTTTC
d_gene: TRBD1; abundance: .; v_gene: TRBV5-5; len: 15; j_gene: TRBJ2-7; CDR3aa: CASSRDRESPYEQYF; CDR3nt: TGTGCCAGCAGCCGGGACAGGGAGAGCCCCTACGAGCAGTACTTC
d_gene: TRBD2; abundance: .; v_gene: TRBV5-1; len: 15; j_gene: TRBJ2-1; CDR3aa: CASSLSSGKYNEQFF; CDR3nt: TGCGCCAGCAGCTTGTCTAGCGGAAAGTACAATGAGCAGTTCTTC
d_gene: .; abundance: .; v_gene: TRBV9; len: 15; j_gene: TRBJ2-1; CDR3aa: CASSVERAEFNEQFF; CDR3nt: TGTGCCAGCAGCGTAGAGAGGGCCGAGTTCAATGAGCAGTTCTTC
d_gene: TRBD2; abundance: .; v_gene: TRBV18; len: 16; j_gene: TRBJ2-7; CDR3aa: CASSPYPSGGNYEQYF; CDR3nt: TGTGCCAGCTCACCCTACCCTAGCGGGGGTAACTACGAGCAGTACTTC
d_gene: TRBD1; abundance: .; v_gene: TRBV5-6; len: 15; j_gene: TRBJ2-4; CDR3aa: CASSTGTGVRGIQYF; CDR3nt: TGTGCCAGCAGCACCGGGACAGGGGTCAGAGGCATTCAGTACTTC
d_gene: TRBD2; abundance: few; v_gene: TRBV28; len: 13; j_gene: TRBJ2-7; CDR3aa: CAGRGSGSYEQYF; CDR3nt: TGTGCCGGGCGGGGGAGTGGCTCCTACGAGCAGTACTTC
d_gene: .; abundance: few; v_gene: TRBV7-2; len: 15; j_gene: TRBJ1-2; CDR3aa: CASSPQGGGGYGYTF; CDR3nt: TGTGCCAGCAGCCCACAGGGTGGGGGTGGCTATGGCTACACCTTC
d_gene: .; abundance: few; v_gene: TRBV5-1; len: 13; j_gene: TRBJ2-5; CDR3aa: CASSSVRPETQYF; CDR3nt: TGCGCCAGCAGCAGCGTCCGTCCAGAGACCCAGTACTTC
d_gene: .; abundance: .; v_gene: TRBV6-2/TRBV6-3; len: 12; j_gene: TRBJ2-7; CDR3aa: CASSYPTYEQYF; CDR3nt: TGTGCCAGCAGTTACCCTACCTACGAGCAGTACTTC
d_gene: .; abundance: .; v_gene: TRBV27; len: 16; j_gene: TRBJ1-6; CDR3aa: CASSFPRAASNSPLHF; CDR3nt: TGTGCCAGCAGTTTCCCCCGGGCAGCCAGTAATTCACCCCTCCACTTT
d_gene: TRBD1; abundance: .; v_gene: TRBV20-1; len: 14; j_gene: TRBJ2-5; CDR3aa: CSARDRGRQETQYF; CDR3nt: TGCAGTGCTAGGGACAGGGGGCGCCAAGAGACCCAGTACTTC
d_gene: .; abundance: .; v_gene: TRBV5-4; len: 15; j_gene: TRBJ1-2; CDR3aa: CASSPKIGGVDGYTF; CDR3nt: TGTGCCAGCAGCCCCAAGATTGGAGGGGTTGATGGCTACACCTTC
d_gene: .; abundance: few; v_gene: TRBV12-3/TRBV12-4; len: 13; j_gene: TRBJ2-4; CDR3aa: CASSLKIFREQYF; CDR3nt: TGTGCCAGCAGTTTGAAGATCTTTAGGGAGCAGTACTTC
d_gene: .; abundance: .; v_gene: TRBV13; len: 14; j_gene: TRBJ2-5; CDR3aa: CASTETRGRETQYF; CDR3nt: TGTGCCAGCACCGAAACAAGGGGAAGAGAGACCCAGTACTTC
d_gene: TRBD1; abundance: .; v_gene: TRBV9; len: 15; j_gene: TRBJ2-7; CDR3aa: CASSVGDRPSYEQYF; CDR3nt: TGTGCCAGCAGCGTAGGGGACAGGCCCTCCTACGAGCAGTACTTC
d_gene: TRBD1; abundance: once; v_gene: TRBV3-1; len: 15; j_gene: TRBJ2-1; CDR3aa: CASSQSGQPNNEQFF; CDR3nt: TGTGCCAGCAGCCAATCGGGACAGCCTAACAATGAGCAGTTCTTC
d_gene: .; abundance: .; v_gene: TRBV4-1; len: 17; j_gene: TRBJ2-3; CDR3aa: CASSQYDNTQPTDTQYF; CDR3nt: TGCGCCAGCAGCCAATACGACAATACCCAACCCACAGATACGCAGTATTTT
d_gene: TRBD2; abundance: few; v_gene: TRBV5-1; len: 17; j_gene: TRBJ2-2; CDR3aa: CASSLGAGSLNTGELFF; CDR3nt: TGCGCCAGCAGCTTGGGAGCGGGGTCACTGAACACCGGGGAGCTGTTTTTT
d_gene: .; abundance: .; v_gene: TRBV28; len: 15; j_gene: TRBJ2-5; CDR3aa: CASSYGRKMGETQYF; CDR3nt: TGTGCCAGCAGCTATGGCCGAAAGATGGGAGAGACCCAGTACTTC
d_gene: .; abundance: .; v_gene: TRBV12-3/TRBV12-4; len: 14; j_gene: TRBJ1-5; CDR3aa: CASSLDGINQPQHF; CDR3nt: TGTGCCAGCAGTCTGGACGGAATCAATCAGCCCCAGCATTTT
d_gene: .; abundance: few; v_gene: TRBV4-3; len: 14; j_gene: TRBJ1-1; CDR3aa: CASSQGWLNTEAFF; CDR3nt: TGCGCCAGCAGCCAAGGATGGTTGAACACTGAAGCTTTCTTT
d_gene: .; abundance: .; v_gene: TRBV4-1; len: 14; j_gene: TRBJ2-7; CDR3aa: CASSRTLSSYEQYF; CDR3nt: TGCGCCAGCAGCCGGACATTAAGCTCCTACGAGCAGTACTTC
d_gene: .; abundance: few; v_gene: TRBV20-1; len: 16; j_gene: TRBJ2-3; CDR3aa: CSASLSSAGGADTQYF; CDR3nt: TGCAGTGCTAGCTTGTCTAGCGCCGGAGGGGCAGATACGCAGTATTTT
d_gene: .; abundance: .; v_gene: TRBV29-1; len: 14; j_gene: TRBJ2-5; CDR3aa: CSVGSRGTLETQYF; CDR3nt: TGCAGCGTTGGGAGCCGGGGGACACTAGAGACCCAGTACTTC
d_gene: .; abundance: .; v_gene: TRBV20-1; len: 8; j_gene: TRBJ2-3; CDR3aa: CSVGTQYF; CDR3nt: TGCAGTGTTGGTACGCAGTATTTT
d_gene: .; abundance: .; v_gene: TRBV7-9; len: 14; j_gene: TRBJ1-2; CDR3aa: CASSLAVREAGYTF; CDR3nt: TGTGCCAGCAGCTTAGCGGTCAGGGAGGCGGGCTACACCTTC
d_gene: .; abundance: .; v_gene: TRBV12-3/TRBV12-4; len: 13; j_gene: TRBJ1-2; CDR3aa: CASNNIRFYGYTF; CDR3nt: TGTGCCAGCAACAACATAAGGTTTTATGGCTACACCTTC
d_gene: .; abundance: few; v_gene: TRBV29-1; len: 13; j_gene: TRBJ2-3; CDR3aa: CSGQQGGEDTQYF; CDR3nt: TGCAGCGGACAACAAGGGGGGGAAGATACGCAGTATTTT
d_gene: .; abundance: few; v_gene: TRBV7-2; len: 19; j_gene: TRBJ2-6; CDR3aa: CASSLGGRMRAPGANVLTF; CDR3nt: TGTGCCAGCAGCTTAGGGGGACGCATGAGGGCTCCTGGGGCCAACGTCCTGACTTTC
d_gene: .; abundance: .; v_gene: TRBV11-2; len: 16; j_gene: TRBJ1-2; CDR3aa: CASSLVMGDSNEGYTF; CDR3nt: TGTGCCAGCAGCTTAGTTATGGGTGACTCGAATGAGGGCTACACCTTC